The present TCR beta chain was sequenced within a study of cytomegalovirus exposure and HLA in healthy donors (dated by TCRdb to 2016 to 2017). Study-level background: According to a later analysis, one platform produced both the 120 validation repertoires and the roughly 650 repertoires of the first cohort. A separate validation cohort of 90 to 150 different subjects was used in addition to the approximately 670-subject first cohort. The study combined high-throughput TCR immunosequencing, statistical association of individual TCRs with disease status, and machine learning to predict cytomegalovirus infection status. The study was designed to test whether signatures of past pathogen exposure could be identified by cataloging public T cell receptors.

Separate from the approximately 700-subject first cohort, the validation cohort of about 130 subjects was the group to which the donors belonged. CDR1 and CDR2 are read off the germline V gene (reference sequence) as LNHDA and SQIVND. Relative to germline, V is 5 bases shorter and J is 4 bases shorter, with 17 bases between their ends. The cysteine opens and the phenylalanine closes a CDR3 of 15 amino acids. Left in the record is the CDR3 DNA by itself, 45 bases read in frame from the first base. The paper as a whole reports these results and caveats: Across donors, most TCR sequences were observed very rarely, whereas some public TCRs were present in many individuals. The validation cohort had no HLA typing available for a later analysis, so co-occurrence within that cohort was assessed over all 120 or so repertoires. The study gave a list of roughly 150 TCR beta chains associated with cytomegalovirus. According to the authors, the approach could potentially be generalized to other disease states and immunological phenotypes. The classifier was reported to diagnose cytomegalovirus status with high specificity and sensitivity in both the original and validation cohorts. A later analysis found that TCRs clustered in the first cohort also tended to co-occur in the 110 or so validation repertoires, with just under 95% of cluster scores above 0. In vitro tests confirmed that three of the cytomegalovirus-associated TCR beta chains recognize cytomegalovirus antigens.

The method was the immunoSEQ multiplex PCR assay. The published analysis was carried out like this. To diagnose cytomegalovirus status from the catalog of TCR beta chain sequences, a statistical classification framework was built. The table was pulled from immuneACCESS by TCRdb, which kept in-frame rearrangements only. Such tables lose some clones; where checked, under half of the loss comes from unresolved V genes, and the rest has no known cause. The V and J calls and clone size were taken over from that table, and D and trimming were inferred from the DNA. The sample records over 200,000 clones, roughly 84% of which are singletons. The ten most abundant clones make up roughly 2% of the sample. A note on this clone: Its recognized antigen is unknown. No clone much larger than this one lies a single base away; base qualities are absent.

Recombination connected TRBV19 to TRBJ1-1; a weak D assignment points to TRBD1 (6 bases agree). Sequencing input: PBMCs. This sequence was found in a woman under 30 in good health and CMV-seropositive. The CDR3 sequence is CASSALQGGGTEAFF. The DNA sequence is TGTGCCAGTAGTGCCCTCCAGGGAGGGGGCACTGAAGCTTTCTTT.